The present entry profiles one T cell receptor beta chain with its context. Its specificity is unknown. V trimming: 2 bases; J trimming: 8 bases; junction bases outside the gene matches: 3. Germline CDR1 LNHDA, CDR2 SQIVND (reference sequence). The CDR3 sequence is 14 residues long. This sample is part of a study of cytomegalovirus exposure and HLA in healthy donors. PCR was performed using 60 Vbeta and 13 Jbeta primers. Profiled with immunoSEQ multiplex PCR; TCRdb holds only in-frame clones, not every one. Of more than 150,000 clones in the sample, 60% to 80% were seen once. Study results and caveats: Because they were indistinguishable, some V segments, including TRBV6-2 and TRBV6-3, were excluded. No immune exposure information besides CMV serostatus was available. As a later analysis showed, several of the most significant clusters appeared to be linked to common viral pathogens.

The sequence was collected from a woman aged 40 to 50 in good health and CMV-seropositive. The chain couples TRBV19 to TRBJ2-1; 10 nucleotides agree with TRBD2. What was sequenced was PBMCs. The CDR3 region has the DNA TGTGCCAGTAGTATACTAGCGGGAGAGTATGAGCAGTTCTTC. Translation: CASSILAGEYEQFF. Filled out from reference TRBV19 and TRBJ2-1, the complete variable domain reads DGGITQSPKYLFRKEGQNVTLSCEQNLNHDAMYWYRQDPGQGLRLIYYSQIVNDFQKGDIAEGYSVSREKKESFPLTVTSAQKNPTAFYLCASSILAGEYEQFFGPGTRLTVL.